This entry concerns a single TCR beta chain. The data were taken from a study of blood T cell repertoires in COVID-19. The overall study: The study drew acute and convalescent COVID-19 samples from the United States, Italy and Spain. PBMCs, B-cell-depleted T cells, or T cells were the source of the cDNA or gDNA that made up the material.

In the original workflow: For nucleated cells, counts were estimated from reference gene primer amplification. Generated by immunoSEQ multiplex PCR, the TCRdb table keeps only in-frame clones and is missing some. That table furnishes V, J and clone size, whereas the DNA furnished D and trimming. The data hold 150,000 or so clones, with under 85% observed a single time. Per germline, CDR1 MNHEY and CDR2 SVGAGI. Trimming stripped 4 bases from V and 1 base from J, with 8 bases between. CDR3 length: 15 residues. The source material was peripheral blood. The receptor was derived from a man between 65 and 80 years old who had recovered from COVID-19. The rearrangement joins TRBV6-5 to TRBJ2-6; D call uncertain. In DNA, the CDR3 is TGTGCCAGCAGTTTCTCGGCATCTGGGGCCAACGTCCTGACTTTC. Translated, it gives CASSFSASGANVLTF.